This passage covers 27 T cell receptor beta chains from one sample sequenced in a study of T cell repertoires in cytomegalovirus infection. Each CDR3 protein gets one entry after TCRdb re-called the reads with MiXCR. The sample holds approximately 910,000 distinct CDR3 sequences, around 32% seen once. These receptors have no identified antigens. Source: cultured CD8+ T cells from PBMCs, taken from culture after CMV antigen stimulation. These receptors were obtained from a human donor in good health (CMV status not recorded). Some clones in this sample may be carry-over from other donors' samples.

The genes are TRBV7-9 and TRBJ1-6; no clear D gene. Trimming pared 5 bases from V and 0 bases from J, leaving 11 bases between. The CDR3 is made up of 16 amino acids. The V gene's germline CDR1 is SEHNR and CDR2 FQNEAQ (reference sequence). The CDR3 loop is CASSLIRFSYNSPLHF. The CDR3 DNA reads as TGTGCCAGCAGCCTTATCCGATTCTCCTATAATTCACCCCTCCACTTT.

The chain recombines TRBV6-2 or TRBV6-3 with TRBJ2-5; D perhaps matches TRBD2 (5 bases). V shed 8 bases and J shed 5 bases, with 21 bases lying between them. The CDR3 has 15 amino acids. Germline V CDR1 and CDR2: MNHEY, SVGEGT. This CDR3 reads CASSLGNSPGETQYF. The CDR3 DNA reads as TGTGCCAGCTCCCTGGGGAACAGTCCGGGGGAGACCCAGTACTTC.

The CDR3 protein is CASSPPGVYQETQYF. In DNA form, the CDR3 reads TGTGCCAGCTCCCCCCCCGGCGTGTACCAAGAGACCCAGTACTTC. The V call is TRBV11-2, the J call TRBJ2-5; D uncertain. Trimming removed 8 bases at V and 0 bases at J, with 16 bases between. Per germline, CDR1 SGHAT and CDR2 FQNNGV. The CDR3 runs to 15 residues.

This sequence joins TRBV5-1 and TRBJ2-1; 8 bases line up with TRBD2. In germline, CDR1 is SGHRS, CDR2 YFSETQ. With V trimmed by 0 bases and J by 6 bases, 8 bases remained unmatched. The CDR3 loop spans 16 amino acids. The DNA for the CDR3 is TGCGCCAGCAGCTTGGCCGGGACTAGTGATAGCAATGAGCAGTTCTTC. Translation gives CASSLAGTSDSNEQFF.

In this sample, this clonotype turned up once. The V and J genes are TRBV5-1 and TRBJ2-1, with TRBD2 matching 10 bases. The CDR3 consists of 14 residues. The ends lost 1 base at V and 9 bases at J; junction bases unmatched: 4. The germline V gene has CDR1 SGHRS and CDR2 YFSETQ. In DNA form, the CDR3 reads TGCGCCAGCAGCTTGTCGAAGCGGGGGGGTGAGCAGTTCTTC. Amino acid sequence: CASSLSKRGGEQFF.

The chain employs TRBV27 and TRBJ1-2; TRBD1 is a possible D gene (6 bases). This CDR3 contains 15 residues. V shed 4 bases and J shed 2 bases, with 14 bases lying between them. CDR1 MNHEY and CDR2 SMNVEV come from the germline V gene (reference sequence). The CDR3 bases are TGTGCCAGCAGTTATGCAGGGGACGTCAACTATGGCTACACCTTC. This encodes CASSYAGDVNYGYTF.

This clonotype was counted at least ten times. The chain carries TRBV12-3 or TRBV12-4 and TRBJ2-7; D may be TRBD1 (6 bases). The ends were cut back, 6 bases at V and 3 bases at J, with 12 bases in the middle. The length of the CDR3 is 13 residues. The CDR3 reads CASSLTQGYEQYV. The CDR3 coding sequence is TGTGCCAGCAGCTTAACACAGGGCTACGAGCAGTACGTC.

The chain couples TRBV11-2 to TRBJ2-1; 14 nucleotides align to TRBD2. The CDR3 loop spans 15 amino acids. Germline V gene sequence: CDR1 SGHAT, CDR2 FQNNGV. V shed 5 bases, J shed 9 bases, and the junction held 6 bases outside the gene matches. CDR3 sequence: CASSVRLAGGLEQFF. Written as DNA, the CDR3 is TGTGCCAGCAGCGTCCGACTAGCGGGGGGGCTTGAGCAGTTCTTC.

The rearrangement links TRBV5-6 to TRBJ2-2; no clear D. Trimming cost V 0 bases and J 4 bases, with 13 bases left between them. This CDR3 contains 16 residues. Per germline, CDR1 SGHDT and CDR2 YYEEEE. The CDR3: CASSLEGRRVTGELFF. DNA for the CDR3: TGTGCCAGCAGCTTGGAAGGACGGCGAGTCACCGGGGAGCTGTTTTTT.

This clonotype was counted only a few times. The chain combines TRBV9 with TRBJ2-5; a possible D gene is TRBD1 (6 bases). Germline CDR1 and CDR2: SGDLS and YYNGEE. Between the trimmed V and J ends, which lost 2 bases and 2 bases, there was a span of 7 bases. There are 13 residues in the CDR3. The CDR3 DNA is TGTGCCAGCAGCGTGGACAGTCAAGAGACCCAGTACTTC. Encoded protein: CASSVDSQETQYF.

The gene calls are TRBV7-9 and TRBJ2-1, with 12 bases aligning to TRBD2. The CDR3 length is 15 residues. Germline assignment: CDR1 SEHNR and CDR2 FQNEAQ (reference sequence). V dropped 1 base and J dropped 9; count of bases not matched to a gene: 4. The CDR3: CASSLGLAGGPEQFF. CDR3 DNA: TGTGCCAGCAGCTTAGGGCTAGCGGGGGGGCCTGAGCAGTTCTTC.

This clonotype was detected ten times or more. This sequence joins TRBV7-2 and TRBJ2-3, with unresolved D. V lost 5 bases and J lost 2, with 17 bases in between. The CDR3 is made up of 16 amino acids. Germline CDR1 is SGHTA and CDR2 is FQGNSA. The CDR3 protein is CASSPWTFEHTDTQYF. The CDR3 coding sequence is TGTGCCAGCAGCCCATGGACCTTCGAACACACAGATACGCAGTATTTT.

The chain employs TRBV15 and TRBJ2-5; 13 bases map to TRBD2. Germline CDR1 reads LNHNV; CDR2 reads YYDKDF (reference sequence). This CDR3 spans 18 amino acids. V was pared by 4 bases and J by 2 bases, with 10 bases of the junction left unmatched. The CDR3 coding sequence is TGTGCCACCAGCACCTGGACTAGCGGGGGACCGTGGCAAGAGACCCAGTACTTC. It encodes CATSTWTSGGPWQETQYF.

This clonotype showed up many times. The CDR3 region is CASSLVFGEPQHF. The CDR3 bases are TGTGCCAGCAGCTTAGTCTTCGGGGAACCCCAGCATTTT. The J gene is TRBJ1-5, the V gene TRBV7-2; D not certain. Between the trimmed V and J ends, which lost 1 base and 10 bases, there was a span of 11 bases. The CDR3 loop spans 13 amino acids. Germline V gene sequence: CDR1 SGHTA, CDR2 FQGNSA. Full variable domain (rest looked up from reference TRBV7-2 and TRBJ1-5): GAGVSQSPSNKVTEKGKDVELRCDPISGHTALYWYRQSLGQGLEFLIYFQGNSAPDKSGLPSDRFSAERTGGSVSTLTIQRTQQEDSAVYLCASSLVFGEPQHFGDGTRLSIL.

This clonotype has ten or more counts. Relative to the germline gene, one junction end is altered; a read error may explain this. This chain uses TRBV27 with TRBJ1-1, with TRBD1 as a possible D gene (6 bases). This CDR3 is 11 amino acids long. The V gene's germline CDR1 is MNHEY and CDR2 SMNVEV (reference sequence). The CDR3 reads CASTLGGEAFF. CDR3 DNA sequence: TGTGCCAGCACTTTAGGGGGGGAGGCTTTCTTT.

The chain is built from TRBV7-2 and TRBJ1-6; maybe TRBD1 (5 bases). This CDR3 is 17 amino acids long. V lost 3 bases, J lost 2 bases, and 14 bases lay in between. In germline, CDR1 is SGHTA, CDR2 FQGNSA. Here the CDR3 DNA reads TGTGCCAGCAGCTTGGGGGAGGAGAGCACCTATAATTCACCCCTCCACTTT. Its protein is CASSLGEESTYNSPLHF.

The V call is TRBV5-1, the J call TRBJ1-6; a possible D gene is TRBD1 (6 bases). Trimming took 1 base from V and 8 from J, leaving 16 bases between them. Germline-derived CDR1 and CDR2 are SGHRS and YFSETQ. The CDR3 totals 16 residues. Here the CDR3 reads CASSLLNTGWDSPLHF. The CDR3 DNA reads TGCGCCAGCAGCTTGCTCAACACAGGGTGGGATTCACCCCTCCACTTT.

The rearrangement joins TRBV7-9 to TRBJ2-7; TRBD2 might be the D (6 bases). From germline, CDR1 is SEHNR and CDR2 FQNEAQ (reference sequence). The CDR3 length is 12 residues. Between the trimmed V and J ends, which lost 4 bases and 6 bases, there was a span of 10 bases. This CDR3 reads CASSYGGAEQYV. In nucleotides, the CDR3 is TGTGCCAGCAGCTATGGAGGGGCCGAGCAGTACGTC.

This chain uses TRBV2 with TRBJ2-1, with no clear D. Per the germline V gene, CDR1 is SNHLY and CDR2 is FYNNEI. This CDR3 spans 13 amino acids. V lost 2 bases and J lost 5, with 7 bases in between. DNA of the CDR3: TGTGCCAGCAGTGAATACCGCAACAATGAGCAGTTCTTC. It encodes CASSEYRNNEQFF.

This clonotype was seen a handful of times. The chain has TRBV6-5 and TRBJ2-3, with 9 nucleotides matching TRBD2. CDR3 size: 17 residues. Trimming took 6 bases from V and 2 from J; bases not matched to a gene: 12. Per germline, CDR1 MNHEY and CDR2 SVGAGI. This CDR3 is CASSAQLSSGATDTQYF. The CDR3 DNA reads as TGTGCCAGCAGCGCTCAACTCTCTAGCGGGGCCACAGATACGCAGTATTTT.

The chain uses TRBV25-1 and TRBJ1-2; TRBD1 aligns across 7 bases. V gave up 5 bases and J gave up 5 bases; unmatched junction bases: 11. This CDR3 region has 15 residues. CDR1 is MGHDK, CDR2 SYGVNS, per germline. The CDR3 protein is CASSTTGRGRYGYTF. CDR3 bases: TGTGCCAGCAGTACGACGGGGAGGGGGCGTTATGGCTACACCTTC.

This chain links TRBV11-1 with TRBJ1-1; 7 bases match TRBD1. This CDR3 contains 14 residues. V trimming: 6 bases; J trimming: 3 bases; junction bases outside the gene matches: 7. The V gene's germline CDR1 is SGHAT and CDR2 FQDESV (reference sequence). CDR3 sequence reads: CASRSGQSHTEAFF. In DNA form, the CDR3 reads TGTGCCAGCAGATCGGGACAGTCACACACTGAAGCTTTCTTT.

This clonotype was counted between two and nine times. V gene TRBV6-2 or TRBV6-3 combines with J gene TRBJ2-2; weak D call: TRBD1 (5 bases). CDR3 size: 17 residues. V was shortened by 6 bases and J by 6 bases, with 23 bases between the two germline ends. Germline-derived CDR1 and CDR2 are MNHEY and SVGEGT. Here the CDR3 reads CASRTPTGDPFPGELFF. The CDR3 region has the DNA TGTGCCAGCAGAACGCCAACAGGAGATCCCTTCCCCGGGGAGCTGTTTTTT.

The V and J genes are TRBV6-2 or TRBV6-3 and TRBJ2-5; D perhaps matches TRBD2 (5 bases). The ends were cut back, 10 bases at V and 6 bases at J, with 15 bases in the middle. This CDR3 spans 12 amino acids. CDR1 MNHEY and CDR2 SVGEGT come from the germline V gene. CDR3 in amino acids: CATTTGLKTQYF. The CDR3 DNA is TGTGCCACCACGACGGGGTTAAAGACCCAGTACTTC.

V is TRBV19 and J is TRBJ1-2; D not resolved. The germline V gene has CDR1 LNHDA and CDR2 SQIVND (reference sequence). The CDR3 spans 12 residues. The ends were cut back, 9 bases at V and 2 bases at J, with 10 bases in the middle. CDR3 sequence reads: CASLHFNYGYTF. The DNA for the CDR3 is TGTGCCAGCCTGCATTTCAACTATGGCTACACCTTC.

The J gene is TRBJ2-7, the V gene TRBV3-1, with D unresolved. V was trimmed by 0 bases and J by 9 bases, leaving 15 bases between them. The CDR3 has 14 residues. In germline, CDR1 is LGHDT, CDR2 YNNKEL (reference sequence). The CDR3 here is CASSQESPSSGQYF. CDR3 nucleotides: TGTGCCAGCAGCCAAGAGTCTCCTTCTTCCGGGCAGTACTTC.

This clonotype was counted only a few times. The V gene is TRBV7-6, the J gene TRBJ1-3; D is uncertain. There are 17 residues in the CDR3. Trimming cost V 1 base and J 0 bases, with 13 bases left between them. Germline assignment: CDR1 SGHVS and CDR2 FNYEAQ. CDR3 in DNA: TGTGCCAGCAGCTTAGGGGTCACGGTGGGCTCTGGAAACACCATATATTTT. It codes for CASSLGVTVGSGNTIYF.